This T cell receptor (beta chain) derives from a study of cytomegalovirus exposure and HLA in healthy donors. On the study more broadly: In terms of ancestry, the Caucasian-associated cluster contained roughly 80% of the approximately 430 genotyped donors.

Turning to this clone: The antigen remains unidentified.

Germline-derived CDR1 and CDR2 are KGHSH and LQKENI. CDR3 size: 18 residues. With 4 bases clipped from V and 0 bases from J, the junction kept 12 bases outside the gene matches. Study conclusions and caveats: An apparent linkage of common viral pathogens to several of the most significant clusters emerged in a later analysis.

The PCR ran on 60 Vbeta and 13 Jbeta primers. Method: immunoSEQ multiplex PCR; TCRdb's copy keeps in-frame clones and lacks some. There are 150,000 to 200,000 clones in the sample; around 75% occur only once, and 4.5% to 7.5% lies in the top ten. This sequence originates from a woman aged 30 to 39 in good health and CMV-seropositive. Sequencing was done on a sample of PBMCs. The V gene is TRBV18, the J gene TRBJ2-1, with TRBD1 identical over 7 bases. DNA for the CDR3: TGTGCCAGCTCACAAGGGACAGCAGCGTCGTTCTCCTACAATGAGCAGTTCTTC. Its protein product is CASSQGTAASFSYNEQFF.